The next 16 T cell receptor beta chains were all read from a single sample in a study of shared clonotypes between healthy human individuals. Method: immunoSEQ multiplex PCR; TCRdb's copy keeps in-frame clones and lacks some. This table has about 2,500,000 clones, about 92% appearing once. The sequenced material came from naive CD4+ T cells sorted from blood. Indicated subset: CD45RA+ positively selected. The receptor source for this set is a man aged 18 to 30 in good health.

V and J are TRBV10-3 and TRBJ1-1, with no clear D. Germline CDR1 ENHRY, CDR2 SYGVKD. The ends were cut back, 3 bases at V and 4 bases at J, with 9 bases in the middle. CDR3 size: 13 residues. The CDR3 DNA sequence: TGTGCCATCAGTGATGGCCCCGCCACTGAAGCTTTCTTT. It codes for CAISDGPATEAFF.

The chain carries TRBV7-9 and TRBJ1-2; D is undetermined. The CDR3 extends over 14 amino acids. From germline, CDR1 is SEHNR and CDR2 FQNEAQ (reference sequence). V was cut by 6 bases and J by 8 bases, with 19 bases left in between. CDR3 nucleotide sequence: TGTGCCAGCAGTCGGGCCCTATTTTCCGAGGGCTACACCTTC. Its translation: CASSRALFSEGYTF. The whole variable domain, remainder taken from reference TRBV7-9 and TRBJ1-2, is DTGVSQNPRHKITKRGQNVTFRCDPISEHNRLYWYRQTLGQGPEFLTYFQNEAQLEKSRLLSDRFSAERPKGSFSTLEIQRTEQGDSAMYLCASSRALFSEGYTFGSGTRLTVV.

V usage is TRBV29-1 and J usage is TRBJ2-2; either TRBD1 or TRBD2 may supply D (6 bases each). The germline gives CDR1 SQVTM, CDR2 ANQGSEA. Deletions cut 7 bases from V and 4 bases from J, with 19 bases between. The length of the CDR3 is 15 residues. The CDR3 is CSAKSGAAGTGELFF. As DNA, the CDR3 is TGCAGCGCCAAGTCGGGGGCGGCGGGCACCGGGGAGCTGTTTTTT.

DNA for the CDR3: TGTGCCAGCTCCCTTGTGGGACAGGGGAAGAATTCACCCCTCCACTTT. Protein product: CASSLVGQGKNSPLHF. The chain has TRBV18 and TRBJ1-6, with 10 bases matching TRBD1. V was clipped by 6 bases and J by 7 bases; unmatched bases: 9. The CDR3 spans 16 residues. CDR1 is KGHSH, CDR2 LQKENI, per germline.

The chain carries TRBV7-2 and TRBJ2-3, with 8 bases lining up with TRBD2. The V gene end was trimmed by 3 bases and the J gene end by 2 bases; junction bases not matched to a gene: 7. Germline assignment: CDR1 SGHTA and CDR2 FQGNSA. The CDR3 is made up of 16 amino acids. The CDR3 region has the DNA TGTGCCAGCAGCTTTCGCCCGGGACTAGACACAGATACGCAGTATTTT. As protein: CASSFRPGLDTDTQYF.

J is TRBJ2-7 and V is TRBV25-1; the match to TRBD1 covers 8 bases. After removal of 7 bases from V and 5 bases from J, the junction contained 4 bases not matched to a gene. Germline V lookup: CDR1 MGHDK, CDR2 SYGVNS. This CDR3 spans 12 amino acids. CDR3 loop: CASNRQGNEQYF. The CDR3 nucleotides read TGTGCCAGCAATAGACAGGGGAACGAGCAGTACTTC.

The chain carries TRBV5-5 and TRBJ2-7; no clear D. The ends were cut back, 1 base at V and 3 bases at J, with 11 bases in the middle. The CDR3 runs 14 residues. Germline V gene sequence: CDR1 SGHKS, CDR2 YYEKEE (reference sequence). CDR3 amino acids: CASSLPGPFYEQYF. CDR3 bases: TGTGCCAGCAGCTTGCCCGGGCCGTTCTACGAGCAGTACTTC.

The chain recombines TRBV25-1 with TRBJ2-2, with 10 positions matching TRBD1. Per the germline V gene, CDR1 is MGHDK and CDR2 is SYGVNS. The CDR3 spans 15 residues. V lost 8 bases to trimming and J lost 5 bases; unmatched junction nucleotides: 8. CDR3 region: CASGRDRGITGELFF. In nucleotides, the CDR3 is TGTGCCAGCGGCCGGGACAGGGGTATAACCGGGGAGCTGTTTTTT.

The chain employs TRBV9 and TRBJ1-1; tentatively, D is TRBD1 (5 bases). The CDR3 extends over 13 amino acids. Looked up from germline, CDR1 is SGDLS and CDR2 is YYNGEE. Trimming took 5 bases from V and 1 from J, leaving 9 bases between them. CDR3 sequence: CASSRGRNTEAFF. The CDR3, as DNA: TGTGCCAGCAGTAGGGGTCGGAACACTGAAGCTTTCTTT.

V is TRBV10-3 and J is TRBJ2-7; D call uncertain. Germline CDR1 reads ENHRY; CDR2 reads SYGVKD. This CDR3 is built from 15 residues. With 3 bases removed from V and 4 bases from J, the gap between germline ends came to 16 bases. CDR3 nucleotides: TGTGCCATCAGTGAAAAGGAACCCCTGGGGTACGAGCAGTACTTC. Its translation: CAISEKEPLGYEQYF.

This sequence joins TRBV7-9 and TRBJ2-1; 7 bases are a match to TRBD1. From germline, CDR1 is SEHNR and CDR2 FQNEAQ (reference sequence). The CDR3 spans 15 residues. V gave up 6 bases and J gave up 4 bases; unmatched junction bases: 9. CDR3 sequence (DNA): TGTGCCAGCAGTAGAACCGGGACAGCATACAATGAGCAGTTCTTC. Translated: CASSRTGTAYNEQFF.

For this clone: The sample has other DNA sequences that encode this CDR3 too. V usage is TRBV19 and J usage is TRBJ1-1; D might be TRBD1 (5 bases). This CDR3 contains 13 residues. Germline CDR1 is LNHDA and CDR2 is SQIVND (reference sequence). The V end was cut by 5 bases, the J end by 1 base, with 8 bases between. Here the CDR3 reads CASSATGNTEAFF. The CDR3 nucleotides read TGTGCCAGTAGTGCTACAGGGAACACTGAAGCTTTCTTT.

The chain links TRBV2 to TRBJ2-1, with 8 positions matching TRBD2. Germline V gene lookup returns CDR1 SNHLY and CDR2 FYNNEI. With V trimmed by 7 bases and J by 3 bases, 17 bases remained unmatched. The length of the CDR3 is 18 residues. CDR3 amino acids: CASISSSRAGVYYNEQFF. The CDR3, as DNA: TGTGCCAGCATCTCCTCCTCTCGAGCGGGAGTTTACTACAATGAGCAGTTCTTC.

The J gene is TRBJ2-3, the V gene TRBV27; no clear D. Germline-derived CDR1 and CDR2 are MNHEY and SMNVEV (reference sequence). This CDR3 comprises 12 residues. Trimming pared 8 bases from V and 4 bases from J, leaving 10 bases between. The CDR3 DNA reads TGTGCCAGCCGCACCGGTTCAGATACGCAGTATTTT. It specifies CASRTGSDTQYF.

The chain employs TRBV6-5 and TRBJ2-1; 7 bases fit TRBD2. The ends lost 0 bases at V and 10 bases at J; junction bases unmatched: 12. The CDR3 is 16 amino acids. Per germline, CDR1 MNHEY and CDR2 SVGAGI. The CDR3 DNA is TGTGCCAGCAGTTACTCGAGCCTAGCGGCGGAATGGGAGCAGTTCTTC. Translating it yields CASSYSSLAAEWEQFF.

The chain uses TRBV27 and TRBJ2-7, with 8 bases that match TRBD2. Germline V gene sequence: CDR1 MNHEY, CDR2 SMNVEV (reference sequence). The V and J ends lost 7 bases and 4 bases, in that order; junction bases with no gene match: 12. This CDR3 has 15 amino acids. CDR3 amino acids: CASNGLRGARYEQYF. CDR3 bases: TGTGCCAGCAACGGACTGCGGGGGGCACGTTACGAGCAGTACTTC.